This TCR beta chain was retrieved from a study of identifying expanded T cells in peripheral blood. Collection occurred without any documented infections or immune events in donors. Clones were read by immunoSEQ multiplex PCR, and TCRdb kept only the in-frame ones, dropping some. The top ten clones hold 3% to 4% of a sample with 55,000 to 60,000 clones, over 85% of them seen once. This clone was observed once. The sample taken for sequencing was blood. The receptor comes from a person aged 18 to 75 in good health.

The CDR3 reads CASSTQTSGRGEQYF. The DNA for the CDR3 is TGTGCCAGTAGTACCCAGACTAGCGGGAGGGGCGAGCAGTACTTC. The V call is TRBV19, the J call TRBJ2-7; TRBD2 agrees at 14 bases. CDR3 length: 15 amino acids. V trimming: 4 bases; J trimming: 6 bases; junction bases outside the gene matches: 5. In germline, CDR1 is LNHDA, CDR2 SQIVND (reference sequence). Filled out from reference TRBV19 and TRBJ2-7, the complete variable domain reads DGGITQSPKYLFRKEGQNVTLSCEQNLNHDAMYWYRQDPGQGLRLIYYSQIVNDFQKGDIAEGYSVSREKKESFPLTVTSAQKNPTAFYLCASSTQTSGRGEQYFGPGTRLTVT.